The clone carrying this T cell receptor beta chain occurred a few times. Its antigen is undetermined. These data belong to a study of beta chain features in type 1 diabetes. The overall study: There was similarity between patients and healthy donors in age, gender and cell yields.

Study-level findings and limits: Naive, central memory and Treg TCRB repertoires seemed to resemble each other more closely in patients than they did in healthy donors. With patients and controls alike, PCR might favor shorter templates to an equal degree. TCRB CDR3 length was moderately but significantly reduced in all four CD4+ subsets of Type 1 diabetes patients.

Expressed TCRB transcripts were sequenced, since all the RNA that had been isolated was reverse transcribed. Some clones are missing from TCRdb's copy, which holds only in-frame ones; the method was immunoSEQ multiplex PCR. The data hold around 240,000 clones, with approximately 16% observed a single time. Material for sequencing was naive CD4+ T cells from blood. The origin of this receptor is a man aged 25-45 years with type 1 diabetes.

CDR3 protein: CASSPADRGSDTQYF. For the CDR3, the DNA is TGTGCCAGCTCACCTGCGGACAGGGGCTCAGATACGCAGTATTTT. This rearrangement joins TRBV18 to TRBJ2-3, with 9 bases fitting TRBD1. Germline CDR1 reads KGHSH; CDR2 reads LQKENI. The CDR3 is made up of 15 amino acids. J lost 4 bases, V lost 3 bases, and 5 bases had no gene match.